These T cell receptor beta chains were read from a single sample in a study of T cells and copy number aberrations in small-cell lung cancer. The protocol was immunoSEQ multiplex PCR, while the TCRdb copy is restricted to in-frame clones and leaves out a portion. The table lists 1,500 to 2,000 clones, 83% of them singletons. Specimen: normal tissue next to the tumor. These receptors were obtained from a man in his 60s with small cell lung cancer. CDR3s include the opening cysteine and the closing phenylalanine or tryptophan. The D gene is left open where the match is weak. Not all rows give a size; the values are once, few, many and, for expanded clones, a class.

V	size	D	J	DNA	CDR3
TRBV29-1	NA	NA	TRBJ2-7	TGCAGCGTCGAGGGGGGCGGGACAAGCTCCTACGAGCAGTACTTC	CSVEGGGTSSYEQYF
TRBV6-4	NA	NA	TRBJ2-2	TGTGCCAGCAGTCCCATGGACGGCCACACCGGGGAGCTGTTTTTT	CASSPMDGHTGELFF
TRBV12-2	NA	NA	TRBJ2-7	TGTGCAAGTCGCTTAGGTTGCAGGTACTCCTACGAGCAGTACTTC	CASRLGCRYSYEQYF
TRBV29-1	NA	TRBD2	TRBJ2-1	TGCAGCGTTGAATGGTTAGCGGGTGTCCGGTACAATGAGCAGTTCTTC	CSVEWLAGVRYNEQFF
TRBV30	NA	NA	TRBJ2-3	TGTGCCTGGAGTGTAACCCGGGGAGATACGCAGTATTTT	CAWSVTRGDTQYF
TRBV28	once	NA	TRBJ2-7	TGTGCCAGCACCCCCCCCAGGGGTCCTTTGTACTTC	CASTPPRGPLYF
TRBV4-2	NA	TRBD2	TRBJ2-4	TGTGCCAGCAGCAGAGGGACTACAGAAAACATTCAGTACTTC	CASSRGTTENIQYF
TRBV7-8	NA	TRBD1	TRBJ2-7	TGTGCCAGCAGCTTAGGGACAGGGATATACGAGCAGTACTTC	CASSLGTGIYEQYF
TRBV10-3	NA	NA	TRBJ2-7	TGTGCCATCAGTGAGGGAACCTACGAGCAGTACTTC	CAISEGTYEQYF
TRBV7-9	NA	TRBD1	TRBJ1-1	TGTGCCAGCAGCCCCCCCGGGACAGGGAGCACTGAAGCTTTCTTT	CASSPPGTGSTEAFF
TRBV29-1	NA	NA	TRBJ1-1	TGCAGCGCAAGGGGGTTTGACACTGAAGCTTTCTTT	CSARGFDTEAFF
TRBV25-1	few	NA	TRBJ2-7	TGTGCCAGCAGTGCCAGCCCCTACGAGCAGTACTTC	CASSASPYEQYF
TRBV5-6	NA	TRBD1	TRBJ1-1	TGTGCCAGCAGATCGACAGGGGGCGTTACTGGTACTGAAGCTTTCTTT	CASRSTGGVTGTEAFF
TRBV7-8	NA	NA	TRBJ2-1	TGTGCCAGCAGCTCCCAGGGCAGGGGTTCCTACAATGAGCAGTTCTTC	CASSSQGRGSYNEQFF
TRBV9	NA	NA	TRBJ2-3	TGTGCCAGCAGCGTAGCCCCGAACAGGGAGACAGATACGCAGTATTTT	CASSVAPNRETDTQYF